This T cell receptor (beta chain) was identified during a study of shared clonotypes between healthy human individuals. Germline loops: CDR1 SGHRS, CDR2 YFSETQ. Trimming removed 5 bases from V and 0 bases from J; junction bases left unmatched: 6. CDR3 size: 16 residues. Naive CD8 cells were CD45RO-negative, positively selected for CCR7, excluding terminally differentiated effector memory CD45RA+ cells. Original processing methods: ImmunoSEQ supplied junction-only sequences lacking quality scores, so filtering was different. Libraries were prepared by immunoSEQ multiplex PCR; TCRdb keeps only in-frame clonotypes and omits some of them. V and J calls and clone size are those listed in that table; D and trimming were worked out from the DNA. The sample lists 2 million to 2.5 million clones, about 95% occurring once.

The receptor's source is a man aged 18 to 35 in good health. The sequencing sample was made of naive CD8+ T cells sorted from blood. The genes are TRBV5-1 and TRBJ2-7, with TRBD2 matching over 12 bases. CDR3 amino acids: CASSSSSGRDSYEQYF. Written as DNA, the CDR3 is TGCGCCAGCAGTTCATCTAGCGGGAGGGACTCCTACGAGCAGTACTTC.